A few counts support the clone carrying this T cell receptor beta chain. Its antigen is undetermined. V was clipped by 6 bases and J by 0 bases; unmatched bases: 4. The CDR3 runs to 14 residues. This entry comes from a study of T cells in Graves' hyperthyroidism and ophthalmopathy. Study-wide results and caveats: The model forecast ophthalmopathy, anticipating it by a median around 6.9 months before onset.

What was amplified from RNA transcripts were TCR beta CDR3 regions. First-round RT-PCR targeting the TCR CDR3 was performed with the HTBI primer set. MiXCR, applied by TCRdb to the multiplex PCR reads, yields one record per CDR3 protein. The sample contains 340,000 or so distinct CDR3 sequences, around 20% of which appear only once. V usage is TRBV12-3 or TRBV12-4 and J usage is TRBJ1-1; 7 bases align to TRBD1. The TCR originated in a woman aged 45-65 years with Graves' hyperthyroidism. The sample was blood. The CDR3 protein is CASRPGGVNTEAFF. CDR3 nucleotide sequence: TGTGCCAGCAGACCAGGGGGGGTGAACACTGAAGCTTTCTTT.